Each of the 17 T cell receptor beta chains below was sequenced from the same sample in a study of T cells after posttransplantation cyclophosphamide. Cyclophosphamide on days +3 and +4 followed busulfan-fludarabine conditioning and a marrow graft. Profiled with immunoSEQ multiplex PCR; TCRdb holds only in-frame clones, not every one. The data show about 2,500 clones, with around 85% seen just once and almost 25% held by the top ten. The specimen comprised PBMCs, sampled after allogeneic stem cell transplant with posttransplant cyclophosphamide. These receptors originate from a male patient in his thirties who received an allogeneic stem cell transplant from a related donor, was CMV-positive, and had acute GVHD only. The graft donor may be the source of some T cells.

V and J are TRBV15 and TRBJ2-7, with 9 positions matching TRBD1. The CDR3 totals 14 residues. After removal of 5 bases from V and 0 bases from J, the junction contained 2 bases not matched to a gene. The V gene's germline CDR1 is LNHNV and CDR2 YYDKDF (reference sequence). The CDR3 DNA reads TGTGCCACCAGCGTACAGGGGGCCTCCTACGAGCAGTACTTC. Translated: CATSVQGASYEQYF.

The rearrangement links TRBV5-1 to TRBJ2-7, with TRBD1 as a possible D gene (5 bases). CDR3 length: 13 amino acids. Between the trimmed V and J ends, which lost 2 bases and 0 bases, there was a span of 6 bases. Germline-derived CDR1 and CDR2 are SGHRS and YFSETQ. Here the CDR3 DNA reads TGCGCCAGCAGCTTTCAGGGCTCCTACGAGCAGTACTTC. Encoded protein: CASSFQGSYEQYF.

The V and J genes are TRBV5-4 and TRBJ1-2; D unclear. CDR1 is SGHNT and CDR2 is YYREEE in the germline V gene (reference sequence). The CDR3 extends over 12 amino acids. Trimming took off 4 bases at V and 7 bases at J, with 11 bases between the two ends. CDR3 nucleotide sequence: TGTGCCAGCAGCCCGGGAGACATTGGCTACACCTTC. Its translation is CASSPGDIGYTF. Drawing the rest from reference TRBV5-4 and TRBJ1-2, the complete variable domain is ETGVTQSPTHLIKTRGQQVTLRCSSQSGHNTVSWYQQALGQGPQFIFQYYREEENGRGNFPPRFSGLQFPNYSSELNVNALELDDSALYLCASSPGDIGYTFGSGTRLTVV.

The CDR3 DNA follows: TGCGCCAGCAGCTTGGGGGGGACACCTAATGAAAAACTGTTTTTT. This gives the protein CASSLGGTPNEKLFF. The chain carries TRBV5-1 and TRBJ1-4, with D perhaps matching TRBD1 (6 bases). This CDR3 has 15 residues. Trimming took off 0 bases at V and 3 bases at J, with 9 bases between the two ends. The germline gives CDR1 SGHRS, CDR2 YFSETQ.

V and J are TRBV9 and TRBJ2-5; the match to TRBD2 covers 15 bases. The ends lost 3 bases at V and 4 bases at J; junction bases unmatched: 7. CDR1 SGDLS and CDR2 YYNGEE come from the germline V gene. This CDR3 spans 17 amino acids. The CDR3 DNA follows: TGTGCCAGCAGCGACGGGACTAGCGGGGGGTTGGGAGAGACCCAGTACTTC. It encodes CASSDGTSGGLGETQYF.

This chain connects TRBV19 to TRBJ2-7, with 7 bases fitting TRBD1. This CDR3 has 14 residues. From germline, CDR1 is LNHDA and CDR2 SQIVND (reference sequence). The junction had 4 bases not matched to a gene; V was cut back by 1 base and J by 4 bases. CDR3 nucleotide sequence: TGTGCCAGTAGTATAGTACAGGGGACGTACGAGCAGTACTTC. Translation: CASSIVQGTYEQYF.

The chain is built from TRBV5-1 and TRBJ2-5; the D gene is possibly TRBD2 (7 bases). Germline V CDR1 and CDR2: SGHRS, YFSETQ. The V and J ends lost 7 bases and 4 bases respectively, with 20 bases between them. The CDR3 is 15 amino acids. CDR3 sequence (DNA): TGCGCCAGCCGACTTAGTGGGGGGGGCCGAGAGACCCAGTACTTC. It yields the protein CASRLSGGGRETQYF. Drawing the rest from reference TRBV5-1 and TRBJ2-5, the complete variable domain is KAGVTQTPRYLIKTRGQQVTLSCSPISGHRSVSWYQQTPGQGLQFLFEYFSETQRNKGNFPGRFSGRQFSNSRSEMNVSTLELGDSALYLCASRLSGGGRETQYFGPGTRLLVL.

The V call is TRBV25-1, the J call TRBJ1-6; D call uncertain. V was cut by 2 bases and J by 0 bases, with 5 bases left in between. The germline gives CDR1 MGHDK, CDR2 SYGVNS. This CDR3 has 15 amino acids. The CDR3 sequence: CASSETSSYNSPLHF. CDR3 nucleotide sequence: TGTGCCAGCAGTGAAACCAGCTCCTATAATTCACCCCTCCACTTT.

The chain joins TRBV4-3 to TRBJ2-1, with 10 bases lining up with TRBD2. V shed 0 bases, J shed 8 bases, and the junction held 7 bases outside the gene matches. Germline V gene lookup returns CDR1 LGHNA and CDR2 YSLEER. This CDR3 has 16 residues. CDR3: CASSQDQDSGGYEQFF. In DNA form, the CDR3 reads TGCGCCAGCAGCCAAGATCAGGATAGCGGGGGGTATGAGCAGTTCTTC.

The chain combines TRBV6-1 with TRBJ1-5; no definite D call. CDR3 length: 18 residues. CDR1 and CDR2 from the germline V gene are MNHNS and SASEGT. V was cut by 2 bases and J by 0 bases, with 17 bases left in between. The CDR3 region has the DNA TGTGCCAGCAGTGAAAGGACCCCTCGGGGTTTTAGCAATCAGCCCCAGCATTTT. Protein product: CASSERTPRGFSNQPQHF.

This clone came up once. J is TRBJ1-3 and V is TRBV5-4, with 9 bases identical to TRBD1. V shed 0 bases, J shed 6 bases, and the junction held 4 bases outside the gene matches. The CDR3 covers 15 residues. Germline V gene sequence: CDR1 SGHNT, CDR2 YYREEE (reference sequence). CDR3 in DNA: TGTGCCAGCAGCTTGGGGCGACAGGGGGAAAACACCATATATTTT. It codes for CASSLGRQGENTIYF.

This chain connects TRBV19 to TRBJ2-7, with TRBD1 matching 7 bases. The germline CDR1 and CDR2 sequences are LNHDA and SQIVND (reference sequence). The ends lost 5 bases at V and 5 bases at J; junction bases unmatched: 6. The CDR3 totals 13 residues. The CDR3, as DNA: TGTGCCAGTAGTCCGGGGACAGTCCACGAGCAGTACTTC. Amino acid sequence: CASSPGTVHEQYF. The full variable domain, in which reference TRBV19 and TRBJ2-7 provide the parts outside the CDR3, is DGGITQSPKYLFRKEGQNVTLSCEQNLNHDAMYWYRQDPGQGLRLIYYSQIVNDFQKGDIAEGYSVSREKKESFPLTVTSAQKNPTAFYLCASSPGTVHEQYFGPGTRLTVT.

The chain links TRBV10-3 to TRBJ1-5; no clear D. From germline, CDR1 is ENHRY and CDR2 SYGVKD. Trimming left V 10 bases short and J 5 bases short, with 15 bases between. This CDR3 has 13 amino acids. The CDR3 coding sequence is TGTGCCACCGGAGAGGATTCGGATCAGCCCCAGCATTTT. Its protein is CATGEDSDQPQHF.

The rearrangement joins TRBV5-4 to TRBJ2-1; 8 bases are a match to TRBD2. V dropped 4 bases and J dropped 0; count of bases not matched to a gene: 3. This CDR3 has 15 residues. Germline values: CDR1 SGHNT, CDR2 YYREEE (reference sequence). In nucleotides, the CDR3 is TGTGCCAGCAGCACGGGGGGGCCCTCCTACAATGAGCAGTTCTTC. Its translation is CASSTGGPSYNEQFF. Full variable domain (outside the CDR3, taken from reference TRBV5-4 and TRBJ2-1): ETGVTQSPTHLIKTRGQQVTLRCSSQSGHNTVSWYQQALGQGPQFIFQYYREEENGRGNFPPRFSGLQFPNYSSELNVNALELDDSALYLCASSTGGPSYNEQFFGPGTRLTVL.

The chain joins TRBV19 to TRBJ1-2; no firm D call. This CDR3 has 12 residues. V gave up 6 bases and J gave up 4 bases, with 9 bases separating them. The germline V gene encodes CDR1 LNHDA and CDR2 SQIVND (reference sequence). The CDR3 spells CASRAGTYGYTF. The CDR3 DNA follows: TGTGCCAGTAGAGCAGGAACCTATGGCTACACCTTC.

This clone was seen only a few times. The CDR3 is CASRSTGARLTEQYF. The DNA of the CDR3 is TGTGCCAGTAGAAGCACAGGGGCACGACTAACCGAGCAGTACTTC. The gene calls are TRBV19 and TRBJ2-7, with 7 bases lining up with TRBD1. Trimming cost V 6 bases and J 6 bases; bases outside gene matches: 14. The germline gives CDR1 LNHDA, CDR2 SQIVND (reference sequence). The CDR3 runs 15 residues.

This chain joins TRBV7-9 and TRBJ2-7; D may be TRBD1 (5 bases). CDR1 is SEHNR, CDR2 FQNEAQ, per germline (reference sequence). The CDR3 is 16 amino acids. V shed 1 base and J shed 2 bases, with 15 bases lying between them. CDR3 in DNA: TGTGCCAGCAGCTTAGAAGGCAGCAGGGCCCCCTACGAGCAGTACTTC. It is translated as CASSLEGSRAPYEQYF.